Following are 20 T cell receptor beta chains from one sample sequenced in a study of T cell responses to AZD1222 COVID-19 vaccine. Using immunoSEQ multiplex PCR, the repertoire was profiled, and TCRdb retains in-frame clones only, with some absent. The data contain about 120,000 clones, about 90% of them singletons. Sequencing was performed on peripheral blood, taken 28 days after the second AZD1222 dose. The receptors were gathered from an adult who received the AZD1222 COVID-19 vaccine.

The table lists this clone with a few counts. This rearrangement joins TRBV2 to TRBJ1-1, with D unclear. The CDR3 is made up of 13 amino acids. The V end was cut by 7 bases, the J end by 5 bases, with 14 bases between. Germline values: CDR1 SNHLY, CDR2 FYNNEI. The DNA for the CDR3 is TGTGCCAGCATGAACCCCGGGGAGACTGAAGCTTTCTTT. This gives the protein CASMNPGETEAFF.

The gene calls are TRBV2 and TRBJ1-1; D remains ambiguous. The CDR3 is 13 residues long. Looked up from germline, CDR1 is SNHLY and CDR2 is FYNNEI. V was clipped by 4 bases and J by 1 base, with 7 bases between them. In DNA form, the CDR3 reads TGTGCCAGCAGTGCAGGTACGAACACTGAAGCTTTCTTT. This encodes CASSAGTNTEAFF. The whole variable domain, remainder taken from reference TRBV2 and TRBJ1-1, is EPEVTQTPSHQVTQMGQEVILRCVPISNHLYFYWYRQILGQKVEFLVSFYNNEISEKSEIFDDQFSVERPDGSNFTLKIRSTKLEDSAMYFCASSAGTNTEAFFGQGTRLTVV.

This clone has a single count. V gene TRBV28 combines with J gene TRBJ2-5; 7 bases map to TRBD2. This CDR3 is built from 15 residues. CDR1 is MDHEN and CDR2 is SYDVKM in the germline V gene. Germline trimming cut 2 bases from V and 5 bases from J; bases unmatched to any gene: 8. Written as DNA, the CDR3 is TGTGCCAGCAGTTTAAGTGGGAGGGCAAGGGAGACCCAGTACTTC. Protein sequence: CASSLSGRARETQYF.

The chain couples TRBV3-1 (or the pseudogene TRBV3-2) to TRBJ2-2; D is ambiguous. Germline loops: CDR1 LGHDT, CDR2 YNNKEL (reference sequence). This CDR3 spans 16 amino acids. Trimming left V 3 bases short and J 8 bases short, with 19 bases between. The CDR3 spells CASSQSNPASRGELFF. The DNA for the CDR3 is TGTGCCAGCAGCCAGAGTAATCCAGCGTCGAGGGGGGAGCTGTTTTTT.

V is TRBV4-1 and J is TRBJ2-1; 11 bases match TRBD2. V dropped 3 bases and J dropped 4; count of bases not matched to a gene: 5. CDR1 and CDR2 from the germline V gene are MGHRA and YSYEKL. This CDR3 has 16 residues. CDR3: CASSHPGTSGYNEQFF. CDR3 sequence (DNA): TGCGCCAGCAGCCATCCCGGGACTAGCGGATACAATGAGCAGTTCTTC.

This chain connects TRBV2 to TRBJ1-3; D perhaps matches TRBD1 (5 bases). The V gene's germline CDR1 is SNHLY and CDR2 FYNNEI. The ends were cut back, 4 bases at V and 0 bases at J, with 10 bases in the middle. There are 15 residues in the CDR3. The chain's CDR3 is CASSGDRSSGNTIYF. CDR3 in DNA: TGTGCCAGCAGTGGGGACCGCTCCTCTGGAAACACCATATATTTT.

The chain uses TRBV7-2 and TRBJ2-7; the D gene is possibly TRBD1 (6 bases). V gave up 1 base and J gave up 5 bases, with 12 bases separating them. The CDR3 covers 14 residues. From germline, CDR1 is SGHTA and CDR2 FQGNSA. CDR3 sequence: CASSLVWGTNEQYF. Here the CDR3 DNA reads TGTGCCAGCAGCTTAGTCTGGGGGACAAACGAGCAGTACTTC.

Concerning this clone: The sample contains more than one DNA sequence encoding this CDR3. The rearrangement joins TRBV10-3 to TRBJ2-2, with TRBD2 matching 9 bases. Unmatched junction bases numbered 8, after V lost 7 bases and J lost 5 bases. CDR1 ENHRY and CDR2 SYGVKD come from the germline V gene. The CDR3 has 15 residues. DNA for the CDR3: TGTGCCATCACAGCTAGCGGGAAAGGAACCGGGGAGCTGTTTTTT. This translates into CAITASGKGTGELFF.

The chain combines TRBV14 with TRBJ1-2; no clear D gene. The CDR3 is made up of 13 amino acids. CDR1 is SGHDN and CDR2 is FVKESK in the germline V gene. V was clipped by 4 bases and J by 8 bases, with 14 bases between them. The DNA of the CDR3 is TGTGCCAGCAGCCGGAATCTTGGGAGAGGCTACACCTTC. Residues: CASSRNLGRGYTF.

This chain connects TRBV30 to TRBJ1-1, with D hard to call. The CDR3 is 12 residues long. Trimming took 0 bases from V and 3 from J, leaving 5 bases between them. Germline CDR1 GTSNPN, CDR2 SVGIG (reference sequence). CDR3 nucleotide sequence: TGTGCCTGGAGTGTACTAGACACTGAAGCTTTCTTT. It specifies CAWSVLDTEAFF. Variable domain in full (rest from reference TRBV30 and TRBJ1-1): SQTIHQWPATLVQPVGSPLSLECTVEGTSNPNLYWYRQAAGRGLQLLFYSVGIGQISSEVPQNLSASRPQDRQFILSSKKLLLSDSGFYLCAWSVLDTEAFFGQGTRLTVV.

The rearrangement uses TRBV28 and TRBJ2-3, with a tentative D call TRBD2 (5 bases). Germline-derived CDR1 and CDR2 are MDHEN and SYDVKM. Trimming stripped 4 bases from V and 0 bases from J, with 14 bases between. The CDR3 covers 16 residues. The CDR3 DNA reads TGTGCCAGCAGTTGGTCTAGCAGCTATAGCACAGATACGCAGTATTTT. This encodes CASSWSSSYSTDTQYF. Full variable domain (remainder filled in from reference TRBV28 and TRBJ2-3): DVKVTQSSRYLVKRTGEKVFLECVQDMDHENMFWYRQDPGLGLRLIYFSYDVKMKEKGDIPEGYSVSREKKERFSLILESASTNQTSMYLCASSWSSSYSTDTQYFGPGTRLTVL.

The J gene is TRBJ1-2, the V gene TRBV10-3, with D perhaps matching TRBD1 (5 bases). Germline V gives CDR1 ENHRY, CDR2 SYGVKD. This CDR3 is 15 amino acids long. Trimming removed 6 bases at V and 7 bases at J, with 21 bases between. The CDR3 DNA sequence: TGTGCCATCAGGGACCCAGGGCGACTCCTTTCTGGCTACACCTTC. It specifies CAIRDPGRLLSGYTF.

The V and J genes are TRBV27 and TRBJ2-5; TRBD2 aligns across 7 bases. CDR1 and CDR2 (germline): MNHEY, SMNVEV (reference sequence). With 4 bases clipped from V and 5 bases from J, the junction kept 7 bases outside the gene matches. This CDR3 spans 14 amino acids. The CDR3 region is CASSSLAGVETQYF. The DNA for the CDR3 is TGTGCCAGCAGTTCCCTCGCGGGAGTGGAGACCCAGTACTTC.

The chain carries TRBV5-6 and TRBJ1-6; D unclear. Per germline, CDR1 SGHDT and CDR2 YYEEEE. V was trimmed by 3 bases and J by 6 bases, leaving 4 bases between them. The CDR3 extends over 12 amino acids. This CDR3 is CASSSPNSPLHF. The CDR3 DNA sequence: TGTGCCAGCAGCTCCCCTAATTCACCCCTCCACTTT.

This clone has only one observation. This chain links TRBV7-3 with TRBJ2-2; possibly TRBD1 for D (5 bases). The CDR3 covers 15 residues. Trimming removed 4 bases from V and 8 bases from J, with 17 bases in between. Germline CDR1 is SGHTA and CDR2 is FQGTGA. The CDR3 coding sequence is TGTGCCAGCAGCTCTACCACCCATGGGGCGGGGGAGCTGTTTTTT. Its protein product is CASSSTTHGAGELFF.

The gene calls are TRBV28 and TRBJ2-6; no definite D call. V was pared by 5 bases and J by 0 bases, with 11 bases between. The germline gives CDR1 MDHEN, CDR2 SYDVKM. The CDR3 covers 16 residues. This CDR3 reads CASSLGRFSGANVLTF. As DNA, the CDR3 is TGTGCCAGCAGTCTCGGACGGTTCTCTGGGGCCAACGTCCTGACTTTC.

This chain joins TRBV2 and TRBJ1-2, with 8 bases identical to TRBD1. V lost 4 bases to trimming and J lost 10 bases; unmatched junction nucleotides: 17. Germline CDR1 is SNHLY and CDR2 is FYNNEI. CDR3 length: 16 amino acids. CDR3 DNA: TGTGCCAGCAGTGTGTCAGGGGGCTTAGAATTAGCGGTCTACACCTTC. It translates to CASSVSGGLELAVYTF.

The V and J genes are TRBV7-3 and TRBJ2-1; D call uncertain. Per germline, CDR1 SGHTA and CDR2 FQGTGA. The CDR3 runs 15 residues. V lost 3 bases to trimming and J lost 0 bases, with 9 bases between them. In DNA, the CDR3 is TGTGCCAGCAGCTTGGGCTCGAGCTCCTACAATGAGCAGTTCTTC. Its translation: CASSLGSSSYNEQFF.

This clone was picked up one time. V usage is TRBV9 and J usage is TRBJ1-4, with 7 bases that match TRBD1. V dropped 4 bases and J dropped 0; count of bases not matched to a gene: 3. The CDR3 runs to 15 residues. The germline V gene encodes CDR1 SGDLS and CDR2 YYNGEE. CDR3 residues: CASSPGQTTNEKLFF. The CDR3 DNA sequence: TGTGCCAGCAGCCCGGGACAGACAACTAATGAAAAACTGTTTTTT.

V is TRBV6-5 and J is TRBJ1-2; D unresolved. Trimming took 6 bases from V and 7 from J, leaving 21 bases between them. CDR1 is MNHEY, CDR2 SVGAGI, per germline. This CDR3 has 15 amino acids. CDR3 sequence (DNA): TGTGCCAGCAGCCCCGCGGGAGTGGTATTCTCTGGCTACACCTTC. It codes for CASSPAGVVFSGYTF.